The 23 T cell receptor beta chains below all came from one sample that was sequenced in a study of human CD8 memory T cell subsets (TCRdb year 2020). Sequencer: NextSeq 550. A Human TCR Profiling Kit was used to prepare UMI-labeled 5' RACE TCRbeta libraries. With the reads reprocessed by TCRdb, a single entry stands for each CDR3 protein sequence and no DNA is reported. The sample table gives about 5,400 distinct CDR3 sequences. 36% of the sample is in the top ten clones. Sequenced: CD8+ effector memory T cells (TEM) sorted from PBMCs. This specimen's cell subset or site label, per the study, means: effector memory CD8 T cells, CCR7- CD45RO+ CD95+. The receptors were gathered from a human donor in good health.

The V call is TRBV20-1, the J call TRBJ2-1. This CDR3 has 12 residues. The germline V gene has CDR1 DFQATT and CDR2 SNEGSKA (reference sequence). The CDR3: CSARGESDEQFF.

The gene calls are TRBV27 and TRBJ2-1; the TCRdb call, TRBD2, lacks DNA for checking. This CDR3 is built from 15 residues. CDR1 and CDR2 from the germline V gene are MNHEY and SMNVEV (reference sequence). The CDR3: CATSHGGAGEREQFF.

The rearrangement joins TRBV4-1 to TRBJ1-4; the D call of TRBD1 rests on TCRdb alone, since no DNA is present to check it. CDR1 and CDR2 from the germline V gene are MGHRA and YSYEKL. This CDR3 comprises 18 residues. The CDR3 protein is CASSRRQGLEATNEKLFF.

The CDR3 loop is CASSTGLAANTGELFF. The chain combines TRBV19 with TRBJ2-2; lacking DNA, the TRBD2 call made by TCRdb goes unchecked. The CDR3 has 16 residues. Germline V lookup: CDR1 LNHDA, CDR2 SQIVND (reference sequence).

CDR3 sequence reads: CASSLVPTDGNTIYF. The chain couples TRBV7-9 to TRBJ1-3; the TRBD1 assignment by TCRdb is unverifiable without DNA. Germline CDR1 SEHNR, CDR2 FQNEAQ (reference sequence). The CDR3 loop spans 15 amino acids.

This clonotype ranks as medium-sized in terms of frequency. The V and J genes are TRBV7-9 and TRBJ2-7; no DNA is available, so the TRBD1 call from TCRdb remains unchecked. Germline V gene data show CDR1 as SEHNR and CDR2 as FQNEAQ (reference sequence). The CDR3 spans 14 residues. The CDR3 sequence: CASSSGTVAYEQYF.

The chain joins TRBV5-1 to TRBJ2-7. This CDR3 region has 14 residues. Germline loops: CDR1 SGHRS, CDR2 YFSETQ. The CDR3 loop is CASSLGNPTGEQYF. Full variable domain (outside the CDR3, taken from reference TRBV5-1 and TRBJ2-7): KAGVTQTPRYLIKTRGQQVTLSCSPISGHRSVSWYQQTPGQGLQFLFEYFSETQRNKGNFPGRFSGRQFSNSRSEMNVSTLELGDSALYLCASSLGNPTGEQYFGPGTRLTVT.

J is TRBJ2-3 and V is TRBV10-2; TCRdb gives TRBD2 as the D gene, but with no DNA this cannot be confirmed. This CDR3 region has 14 residues. Germline loops: CDR1 WSHSY, CDR2 SAAADI. CDR3 amino acids: CASSPTTFTDTQYF.

This clonotype is medium-sized (0.01 to 0.1%) by frequency. The chain links TRBV5-4 to TRBJ2-2. The CDR3 spans 14 residues. Germline V CDR1 and CDR2: SGHNT, YYREEE (reference sequence). This CDR3 is CASSLAVNTGELFF.

The chain has TRBV7-9 and TRBJ2-7; there is no DNA to check the TCRdb D call of TRBD1. This CDR3 is 15 amino acids long. Germline V gene lookup returns CDR1 SEHNR and CDR2 FQNEAQ (reference sequence). The CDR3 protein is CASSFPDRSRDEQYF.

The gene calls are TRBV18 and TRBJ2-1; TCRdb's D call of TRBD2 is untestable without DNA. The germline V gene encodes CDR1 KGHSH and CDR2 LQKENI. This CDR3 has 18 residues. This CDR3 is CASSRPQGTTYGYNEQFF.

The genes are TRBV6-2 or TRBV6-3 and TRBJ2-7; TCRdb calls TRBD1, which cannot be checked without DNA. The CDR3 sequence is 14 residues long. Germline V lookup: CDR1 MNHEY, CDR2 SVGEGT. CDR3 in amino acids: CASAAVGGRNEQYF.

V and J are TRBV4-1 and TRBJ2-7; checking the TCRdb D call of TRBD1 is not possible without DNA. The CDR3 loop spans 16 amino acids. CDR1 MGHRA and CDR2 YSYEKL come from the germline V gene. The CDR3 spells CASSQEPVDRPYEQYF.

The chain carries TRBV2 and TRBJ2-7. Germline assignment: CDR1 SNHLY and CDR2 FYNNEI. This CDR3 has 13 amino acids. The chain's CDR3 is CASKVGSYYEQYF.

V gene TRBV2 combines with J gene TRBJ1-5. The CDR3 covers 14 residues. Germline V lookup: CDR1 SNHLY, CDR2 FYNNEI. CDR3 residues: CASSEGRLTQPQHF.

The chain employs TRBV7-9 and TRBJ1-1. Germline V gene lookup returns CDR1 SEHNR and CDR2 FQNEAQ (reference sequence). The CDR3 contains 15 residues. The CDR3 here is CASTQLLELNTEAFF.

Considering frequency, this clonotype is medium-sized. This chain joins TRBV24-1 and TRBJ2-2; TCRdb names TRBD1, which stays unverified in the absence of DNA. CDR3 size: 14 residues. Germline-derived CDR1 and CDR2 are KGHDR and SFDVKD. This CDR3 is CATSEQENTGELFF.

The CDR3 sequence: CASSSGTASNQPQHF. V usage is TRBV19 and J usage is TRBJ1-5; as DNA is missing, the TRBD1 call by TCRdb cannot be tested. Germline V gives CDR1 LNHDA, CDR2 SQIVND (reference sequence). This CDR3 contains 15 residues.

The chain recombines TRBV4-1 with TRBJ2-7; TCRdb's D call of TRBD1 is untestable without DNA. The CDR3 sequence is 16 residues long. Germline CDR1 reads MGHRA; CDR2 reads YSYEKL. Here the CDR3 reads CASSLEDRAKTYEQYF.

The V gene is TRBV5-1, the J gene TRBJ1-5. Germline CDR1 SGHRS, CDR2 YFSETQ. The CDR3 consists of 14 residues. This CDR3 is CASSLGQSNQPQHF. The full variable domain, in which reference TRBV5-1 and TRBJ1-5 provide the parts outside the CDR3, is KAGVTQTPRYLIKTRGQQVTLSCSPISGHRSVSWYQQTPGQGLQFLFEYFSETQRNKGNFPGRFSGRQFSNSRSEMNVSTLELGDSALYLCASSLGQSNQPQHFGDGTRLSIL.

V usage is TRBV2 and J usage is TRBJ1-1; TCRdb calls TRBD1, which cannot be checked without DNA. The CDR3 loop spans 14 amino acids. The V gene's germline CDR1 is SNHLY and CDR2 FYNNEI. CDR3 residues: CASSEGAGGTEAFF.

V is TRBV14 and J is TRBJ2-1; TCRdb calls TRBD1, which cannot be checked without DNA. Germline values: CDR1 SGHDN, CDR2 FVKESK. CDR3 length: 15 amino acids. The CDR3 spells CASSQERTGSPEQFF. Full variable domain (rest looked up from reference TRBV14 and TRBJ2-1): EAGVTQFPSHSVIEKGQTVTLRCDPISGHDNLYWYRRVMGKEIKFLLHFVKESKQDESGMPNNRFLAERTGGTYSTLKVQPAELEDSGVYFCASSQERTGSPEQFFGPGTRLTVL.

The genes are TRBV28 and TRBJ1-6; checking the TCRdb D call of TRBD1 is not possible without DNA. Germline CDR1 MDHEN, CDR2 SYDVKM. This CDR3 spans 15 amino acids. CDR3 in amino acids: CASSSRQVYNSPLHF.